This TCR beta chain was identified during a study of T cells after yellow fever vaccination (dated by TCRdb to the late 2010s). The study in broad terms: The SMART-Seq v4 Ultra Low Input RNA kit was used to prepare libraries from fractions with low cell numbers. Two healthy male donors, one aged 18 to 29 and one aged 30 to 39 years, were included in the cohort. Blood samples were taken at several timepoints before and after primary and secondary immunization, and bulk PBMC replicates and cell subsets were isolated. To track T-cell clones before and after primary and booster YFV17D yellow fever vaccination, bulk TCR alpha and beta repertoires were sequenced longitudinally.

The study at large found these results: After the booster, most clones that had expanded after primary vaccination were detected again (around 95% of CD4 and 88% of CD8), suggesting broad maintenance of memory. Because only a couple of donors were included in the study, the extent to which the findings can be generalized is limited. Compared with the primary T-cell response, the secondary T-cell response was faster but weaker, reaching its peak on day 5 rather than on day 15. A small share of clonotypes occurred in both CD4 and CD8 compartments, likely arising from convergent recombination. Computational filtering was needed because FACS-sorted repertoires could contain abundant contaminating clonotypes from the bulk population.

From the germline V gene (reference sequence), CDR1 is MNHEY and CDR2 is SMNVEV. The V end loses 3 bases and the J end loses 4 bases, and a stretch of 6 bases separates them. The CDR3 has 12 amino acids, counting the end cysteine and phenylalanine. This entry keeps only the CDR3 DNA: 36 bases, framed from base 1. TCR cDNA was synthesized by 5'RACE template switching, which introduced a universal primer site and unique molecular identifiers. Priming for cDNA synthesis came from both the TCR alpha and TCR beta constant segments. Library amplification used two PCR steps, and the second PCR step added sample barcodes and sequencing adapters. Sequencing of libraries was performed on Illumina HiSeq 2500 (2x100 bp) or NovaSeq (2x150 bp). The study's own analysis went as follows. Demultiplexing of reads and collapsing into UMI consensus sequences were performed with MIGEC, and V(D)J alignment was carried out with MiXCR. Clonotypes responding to the vaccine were identified with edgeR on replicate PBMC samples, with the criteria of FDR below 0.01 and a log2 fold change above 5 up to day 15. Bulk clonotypes were assigned CD4 or CD8 identity according to which sequenced CD4 or CD8 repertoire held them at higher abundance. TCRdb reworked the public reads: Q25 trimming with fastp, MiXCR clone assembly, productive beta chains retained. Every CDR3 protein is listed once, alongside the most common genes and DNA of its rows. TCRdb's processing, not the authors', yielded these V and J calls. This sample lists tens of thousands of distinct CDR3 sequences; more than 5.5% were detected once. The ten largest clones capture 35% of the sample.

The sample's treatment or condition label, decoded: live attenuated yellow fever vaccine strain. A standard Ficoll-Paque protocol was used to isolate PBMCs from peripheral blood. CD4 and CD8 T-cell fractions were isolated with Dynabeads CD4 and CD8 positive selection kits. RNA was extracted with TriZol from bulk PBMCs, CD4 and CD8 fractions, and dextramer-positive and dextramer-negative fractions. About this clonotype itself: The antigen it recognizes is unknown. The record has no base qualities; no much larger clone is one base away.

This sequence was found in a man between 18 and 35 years old who received the YFV17D yellow fever vaccine. The sample consisted of CD8+ T cells sorted from PBMCs, taken more than 4 days after the first yellow fever vaccination. Recombination connected TRBV27 to TRBJ1-1; the D gene cannot be named for sure. The CDR3 has the sequence CASSLPGTEAFF. The DNA reads as follows: TGTGCCAGCAGTTTGCCCGGCACTGAAGCTTTCTTT.